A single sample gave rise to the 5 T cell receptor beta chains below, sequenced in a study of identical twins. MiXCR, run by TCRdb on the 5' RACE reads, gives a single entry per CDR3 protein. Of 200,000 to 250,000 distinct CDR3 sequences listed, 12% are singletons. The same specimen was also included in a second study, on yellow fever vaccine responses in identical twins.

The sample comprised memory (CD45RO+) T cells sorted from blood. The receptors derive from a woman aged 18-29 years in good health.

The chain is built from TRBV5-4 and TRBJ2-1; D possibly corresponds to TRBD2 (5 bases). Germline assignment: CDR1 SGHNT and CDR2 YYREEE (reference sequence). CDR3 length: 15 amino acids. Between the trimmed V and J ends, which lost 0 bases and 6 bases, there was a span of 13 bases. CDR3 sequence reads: CASSLGAGGSNEQFF. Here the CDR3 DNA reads TGTGCCAGCAGCTTGGGTGCAGGTGGGAGCAATGAGCAGTTCTTC.

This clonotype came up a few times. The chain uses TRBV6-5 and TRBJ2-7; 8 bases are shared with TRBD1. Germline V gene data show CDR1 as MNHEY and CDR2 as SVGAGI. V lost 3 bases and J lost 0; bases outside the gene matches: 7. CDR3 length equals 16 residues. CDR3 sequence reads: CASSYAGDRSSYEQYF. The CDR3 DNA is TGTGCCAGCAGTTATGCTGGGGACAGGTCCTCCTACGAGCAGTACTTC.

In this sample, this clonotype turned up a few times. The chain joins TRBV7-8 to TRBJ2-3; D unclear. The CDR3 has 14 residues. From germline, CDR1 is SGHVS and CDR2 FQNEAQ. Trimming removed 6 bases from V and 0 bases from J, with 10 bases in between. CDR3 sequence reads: CASRMDGSTDTQYF. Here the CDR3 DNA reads TGTGCCAGCAGAATGGACGGAAGCACAGATACGCAGTATTTT.

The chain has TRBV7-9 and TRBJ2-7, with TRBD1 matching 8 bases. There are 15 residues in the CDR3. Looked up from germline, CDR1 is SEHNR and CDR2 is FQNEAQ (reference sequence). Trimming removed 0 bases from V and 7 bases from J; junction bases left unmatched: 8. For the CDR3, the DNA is TGTGCCAGCAGCTTAGCGCAGGGGGCATTTGAAGAGCAGTACTTC. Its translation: CASSLAQGAFEEQYF.

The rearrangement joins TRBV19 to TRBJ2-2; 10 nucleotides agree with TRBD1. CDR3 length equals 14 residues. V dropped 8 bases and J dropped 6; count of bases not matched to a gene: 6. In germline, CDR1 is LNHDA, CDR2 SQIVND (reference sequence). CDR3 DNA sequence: TGTGCCAGTGCGACAGGGGGCTACTCCGGGGAGCTGTTTTTT. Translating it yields CASATGGYSGELFF.